This T cell receptor beta chain appears in the sequencing data of a study of shared clonotypes between healthy human individuals. CDR1 is SGDLS and CDR2 is YYNGEE in the germline V gene. The ends were cut back, 2 bases at V and 9 bases at J, with 12 bases in the middle. The CDR3 covers 13 residues. A CD45RA-negative memory subset and a CD45RA+ naive subset were separated from the CD4+ cells. The input for sorted-subset replicate PCRs was about 210 ng DNA, some 30,000 T cell genomes. Sequencing used immunoSEQ multiplex PCR; TCRdb keeps in-frame clones, though not all of them. The repertoire has 300,000 or so clones, approximately 79% of them found once; the top ten carry 10%.

Input material: memory CD4+ T cells sorted from blood. The subset here: CD45RA-negative fraction. V is TRBV9 and J is TRBJ2-1, with a weak D call TRBD2 (6 bases). This TCR derives from a man younger than 40 in good health. The CDR3 region is CASSVRLGPEQFF. The CDR3 DNA reads TGTGCCAGCAGCGTCCGACTAGGCCCTGAGCAGTTCTTC.